The 15 T cell receptor beta chains in this list originate from one sample, sequenced in a study of T cells in Graves' hyperthyroidism and ophthalmopathy. RNA transcripts gave rise to amplified TCR beta CDR3 regions. Primed by the HTBI set, a first-round RT-PCR was run on the TCR CDR3. TCRdb re-analysed the multiplex PCR reads in MiXCR, keeping a single row per CDR3 protein. The repertoire includes approximately 530,000 distinct CDR3 sequences, 16% of them detected once, and 15% to 20% sits in the top ten. The sequencing sample was made of blood. Every receptor here comes from a woman aged 18-29 years with Graves' hyperthyroidism.

The chain employs TRBV6-1 and TRBJ1-2, with a weak D call TRBD1 (5 bases). V was cut by 5 bases and J by 8 bases, with 15 bases left in between. Per germline, CDR1 MNHNS and CDR2 SASEGT. The CDR3 runs to 13 residues. The CDR3 region is CASSSMDTEGYTF. DNA for the CDR3: TGTGCCAGCAGTTCGATGGACACCGAGGGCTACACCTTC.

The chain carries TRBV4-3 and TRBJ1-2; TRBD1 agrees at 9 bases. The J segment lost 8 bases and the V segment lost 1 base, leaving 11 bases of the junction unmatched. Germline V CDR1 and CDR2: LGHNA, YSLEER. The CDR3 is 16 residues long. CDR3 loop: CASSQGIPGQGYGYTF. The CDR3, as DNA: TGCGCCAGCAGCCAAGGGATACCGGGACAGGGTTACGGCTACACCTTC.

This clonotype was found a few times. The chain combines TRBV12-3 or TRBV12-4 with TRBJ2-1, with 7 bases that match TRBD2. The CDR3 is 14 amino acids. Germline trimming cut 7 bases from V and 8 bases from J; bases unmatched to any gene: 11. The CDR3 region has the DNA TGTGCCAGCATGCGGACTAGTAGGAGCGATGAGCAGTTCTTC. Its protein product is CASMRTSRSDEQFF.

This clonotype came up many times. The rearrangement links TRBV5-1 to TRBJ2-4; D unresolved. This CDR3 has 15 amino acids. Germline CDR1 is SGHRS and CDR2 is YFSETQ. V was trimmed by 0 bases and J by 0 bases, leaving 7 bases between them. The CDR3 nucleotides read TGCGCCAGCAGCTTGGACGTATTAGCCAAAAACATTCAGTACTTC. It encodes CASSLDVLAKNIQYF.

There are many counts of this clonotype. The rearrangement links TRBV6-1 to TRBJ1-5, with TRBD1 matching 7 bases. From germline, CDR1 is MNHNS and CDR2 SASEGT. The length of the CDR3 is 15 residues. Trimming cost V 7 bases and J 2 bases; bases outside gene matches: 8. In DNA, the CDR3 is TGTGCCAGCATACAGGGGTTTCGGGGCAATCAGCCCCAGCATTTT. Its protein product is CASIQGFRGNQPQHF.

This clonotype was seen just once. The V call is TRBV20-1, the J call TRBJ2-7; 10 positions agree with TRBD1. This CDR3 has 16 amino acids. Trimming removed 4 bases from V and 6 bases from J; junction bases left unmatched: 15. Germline CDR1 reads DFQATT; CDR2 reads SNEGSKA (reference sequence). CDR3: CSATPLGQGPLPEQYF. The DNA for the CDR3 is TGCAGTGCTACTCCCCTGGGACAGGGGCCCCTTCCCGAGCAGTACTTC.

V and J are TRBV11-1 and TRBJ2-3; D gene unclear. The CDR3 totals 15 residues. Trimming left V 0 bases short and J 2 bases short, with 9 bases between. Germline V gives CDR1 SGHAT, CDR2 FQDESV (reference sequence). CDR3 in amino acids: CASSLATDFTDTQYF. CDR3 DNA: TGTGCCAGCAGCTTAGCCACGGATTTCACAGATACGCAGTATTTT.

This clonotype was seen a few times. V is TRBV6-5 and J is TRBJ2-1; 11 bases are shared with TRBD2. V trimming: 2 bases; J trimming: 5 bases; junction bases outside the gene matches: 5. Germline values: CDR1 MNHEY, CDR2 SVGAGI. This CDR3 is 16 amino acids long. The CDR3 nucleotides read TGTGCCAGCAGTTACCTTAGCGGGAGGGCTGACAATGAGCAGTTCTTC. Protein product: CASSYLSGRADNEQFF.

The genes are TRBV2 and TRBJ1-1, with D possibly matching TRBD1 (6 bases). Per the germline V gene, CDR1 is SNHLY and CDR2 is FYNNEI. The CDR3 covers 14 residues. The V gene lost 6 bases and the J gene lost 1 base, with 12 bases spanning the gap. The CDR3, as DNA: TGTGCCAGCAGCCCTTCGGGGGCGAACACTGAAGCTTTCTTT. Amino acids: CASSPSGANTEAFF. The whole variable domain, filled in from reference TRBV2 and TRBJ1-1, reads EPEVTQTPSHQVTQMGQEVILRCVPISNHLYFYWYRQILGQKVEFLVSFYNNEISEKSEIFDDQFSVERPDGSNFTLKIRSTKLEDSAMYFCASSPSGANTEAFFGQGTRLTVV.

This clonotype has a single count. This sequence joins TRBV9 and TRBJ1-6; no clear D gene. V gave up 0 bases and J gave up 7 bases, with 14 bases separating them. The CDR3 covers 16 residues. Germline lookup yields CDR1 SGDLS and CDR2 YYNGEE. In DNA form, the CDR3 reads TGTGCCAGCAGCGTAGAGGACCGACCCTTCAATTCACCCCTCCACTTT. Translating gives CASSVEDRPFNSPLHF.

Many counts were recorded for this clonotype. V gene TRBV20-1 combines with J gene TRBJ2-3; D remains ambiguous. The CDR3 extends over 13 amino acids. The germline V and J ends were trimmed by 5 bases and 3 bases, with 12 bases remaining between them. The germline CDR1 and CDR2 sequences are DFQATT and SNEGSKA (reference sequence). CDR3 sequence (DNA): TGCAGTGCTCATTCGTCCTGGACAGATACGCAGTATTTT. It codes for CSAHSSWTDTQYF.

The sample holds many counts of this clonotype. V and J are TRBV5-1 and TRBJ1-1; D not resolved. The germline V gene encodes CDR1 SGHRS and CDR2 YFSETQ. The CDR3 consists of 14 residues. The ends were cut back, 2 bases at V and 3 bases at J, with 11 bases in the middle. CDR3 bases: TGCGCCAGCAGCTTTAGCGGGCCAGACACTGAAGCTTTCTTT. The encoded protein is CASSFSGPDTEAFF.

This clonotype was picked up many times. V gene TRBV13 combines with J gene TRBJ2-1; 12 bases align to TRBD1. CDR3 length: 16 amino acids. CDR1 PRHDT and CDR2 FYEKMQ come from the germline V gene (reference sequence). Trimming took 4 bases from V and 9 from J; bases not matched to a gene: 10. CDR3 residues: CASSCEPGQGACEQFF. CDR3 bases: TGTGCCAGCAGCTGTGAACCGGGACAGGGGGCATGTGAGCAGTTCTTC. Full variable domain (remainder filled in from reference TRBV13 and TRBJ2-1): AAGVIQSPRHLIKEKRETATLKCYPIPRHDTVYWYQQGPGQDPQFLISFYEKMQSDKGSIPDRFSAQQFSDYHSELNMSSLELGDSALYFCASSCEPGQGACEQFFGPGTRLTVL.

This clonotype was seen ten or more times. The J gene is TRBJ2-3, the V gene TRBV20-1, with D possibly being TRBD2 (5 bases). The germline CDR1 and CDR2 sequences are DFQATT and SNEGSKA (reference sequence). The CDR3 is 12 residues long. V lost 6 bases and J 1 base, leaving 8 bases between the germline ends. CDR3 nucleotides: TGCAGTGCCGAGCGGCGCACAGATACGCAGTATTTT. Translating gives CSAERRTDTQYF.

This clonotype was recorded many times. The chain combines TRBV7-9 with TRBJ2-5; 8 bases are shared with TRBD1. Germline assignment: CDR1 SEHNR and CDR2 FQNEAQ (reference sequence). V dropped 7 bases and J dropped 4; count of bases not matched to a gene: 11. The CDR3 length is 15 residues. The CDR3 DNA follows: TGTGCCAGCACCCCCCAGGGGGCAGGCCGAGAGACCCAGTACTTC. Translated, it gives CASTPQGAGRETQYF.